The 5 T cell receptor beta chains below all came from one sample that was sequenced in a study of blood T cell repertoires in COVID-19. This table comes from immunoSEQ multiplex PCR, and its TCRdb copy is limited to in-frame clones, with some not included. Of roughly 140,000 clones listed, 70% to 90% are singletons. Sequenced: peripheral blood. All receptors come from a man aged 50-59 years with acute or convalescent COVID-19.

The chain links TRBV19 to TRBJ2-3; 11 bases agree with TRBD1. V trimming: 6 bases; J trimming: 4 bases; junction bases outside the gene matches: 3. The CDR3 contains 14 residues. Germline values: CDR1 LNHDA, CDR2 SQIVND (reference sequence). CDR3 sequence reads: CASRPGQGADTQYF. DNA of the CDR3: TGTGCCAGTAGGCCGGGACAGGGGGCAGATACGCAGTATTTT.

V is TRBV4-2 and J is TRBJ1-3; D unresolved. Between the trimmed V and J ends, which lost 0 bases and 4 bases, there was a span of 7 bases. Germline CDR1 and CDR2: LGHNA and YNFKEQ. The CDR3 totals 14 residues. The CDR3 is CASSQDQAGNTIYF. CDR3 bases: TGTGCCAGCAGCCAAGATCAGGCGGGAAACACCATATATTTT.

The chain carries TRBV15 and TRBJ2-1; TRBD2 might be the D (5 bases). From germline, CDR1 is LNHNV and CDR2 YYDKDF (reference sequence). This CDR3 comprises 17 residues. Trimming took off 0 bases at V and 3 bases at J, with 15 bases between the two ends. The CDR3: CATSRDSIRDRYNEQFF. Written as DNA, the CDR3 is TGTGCCACCAGCAGAGATTCCATACGGGATCGCTACAATGAGCAGTTCTTC.

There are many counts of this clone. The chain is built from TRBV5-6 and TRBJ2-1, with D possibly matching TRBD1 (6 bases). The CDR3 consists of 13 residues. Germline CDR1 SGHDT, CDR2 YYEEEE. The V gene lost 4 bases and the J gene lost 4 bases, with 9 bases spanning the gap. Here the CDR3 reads CASSMTGYNEQFF. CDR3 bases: TGTGCCAGCAGCATGACAGGTTACAATGAGCAGTTCTTC. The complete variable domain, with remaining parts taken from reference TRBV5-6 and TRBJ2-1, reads DAGVTQSPTHLIKTRGQQVTLRCSPKSGHDTVSWYQQALGQGPQFIFQYYEEEERQRGNFPDRFSGHQFPNYSSELNVNALLLGDSALYLCASSMTGYNEQFFGPGTRLTVL.

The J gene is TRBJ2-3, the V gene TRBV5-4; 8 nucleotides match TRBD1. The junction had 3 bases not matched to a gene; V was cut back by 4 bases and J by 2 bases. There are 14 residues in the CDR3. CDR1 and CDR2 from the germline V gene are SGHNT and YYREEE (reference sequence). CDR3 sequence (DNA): TGTGCCAGCAGCCGGGACAGGTTCACAGATACGCAGTATTTT. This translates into CASSRDRFTDTQYF.